This T cell receptor beta chain came from a study of post-analysis software for immune sequencing data. Overall study: The courses of disease that were included comprised relapsing-remitting, secondary progressive and progressive-relapsing multiple sclerosis.

In its sample, this clonotype was seen a few times. No antigen is known for it. Libraries were made from TCR beta cDNA, and they carried unique molecular identifiers. Between roughly 1 and 10 million T cells gave rise to some 490,000 cDNA molecules. TCRdb reanalysed the PCR reads using MiXCR and keeps one entry per CDR3 protein. The sample yields roughly 800,000 distinct CDR3 sequences, 25% to 30% seen once. Broader study findings: Diversity measured as normalized Chao1 was significantly lower in multiple sclerosis patients than in controls. Co-batched samples clustered tightly together by F measure.

The sequencing sample was made of blood. This clonotype originated in a girl aged 5-17 years with multiple sclerosis.

The CDR3 is CASSYHGTSSYEQYF. The CDR3 DNA sequence: TGTGCCAGCAGTTACCATGGGACCAGCTCCTACGAGCAGTACTTC. The chain joins TRBV6-2 or TRBV6-3 to TRBJ2-7; D possibly uses TRBD1 or TRBD2 (5 bases each). The germline CDR1 and CDR2 sequences are MNHEY and SVGEGT. CDR3 length equals 15 residues. Trimming cost V 2 bases and J 0 bases, with 11 bases left between them.